The 32 T cell receptor beta chains below come from one sample, sequenced in a study of blood T cell repertoires in COVID-19. The method was immunoSEQ multiplex PCR; TCRdb's version includes in-frame clones alone and lacks a portion of them. The table has more than 300,000 clones, about 90% seen once. What was sequenced was PBMCs or T cells enriched from blood (not recorded which). Receptors were obtained from a woman in her thirties who had recovered from COVID-19.

The V gene is TRBV9, the J gene TRBJ2-2; TRBD2 agrees at 12 bases. From germline, CDR1 is SGDLS and CDR2 YYNGEE. The ends lost 0 bases at V and 0 bases at J; junction bases unmatched: 6. CDR3 length: 19 residues. CDR3 in amino acids: CASSVGSSGGAANTGELFF. CDR3 DNA: TGTGCCAGCAGCGTAGGGTCTAGCGGGGGGGCCGCGAACACCGGGGAGCTGTTTTTT.

This clone was observed once. The gene calls are TRBV3-1 (or the pseudogene TRBV3-2) and TRBJ2-5; 14 bases agree with TRBD2. With 1 base clipped from V and 5 bases from J, the junction kept 9 bases outside the gene matches. CDR1 is LGHDT and CDR2 is YNNKEL in the germline V gene (reference sequence). This CDR3 has 18 residues. DNA for the CDR3: TGTGCCAGCAGCCAAGTGACTAGCGGGGGGGCCGTCCGGGAGACCCAGTACTTC. This translates into CASSQVTSGGAVRETQYF.

The V gene is TRBV12-3 or TRBV12-4, the J gene TRBJ2-1, with D unresolved. This CDR3 spans 11 amino acids. V lost 6 bases and J lost 15, with 15 bases in between. The CDR3 DNA is TGTGCCAGCAGCTCTAAACCCCCACCGTTCTTC. Amino acids: CASSSKPPPFF.

This clone was recorded once. The chain carries TRBV11-2 and TRBJ1-2, with D unclear. The CDR3 is 13 residues long. V lost 5 bases to trimming and J lost 7 bases, with 14 bases between them. The germline CDR1 and CDR2 sequences are SGHAT and FQNNGV. The DNA of the CDR3 is TGTGCCAGCAGCCCACCGATAACGGGTGGCTACACCTTC. Its protein product is CASSPPITGGYTF.

The chain is built from TRBV5-8 and TRBJ2-4, with TRBD1 matching 11 bases. The CDR3 runs to 16 residues. V gave up 0 bases and J gave up 3 bases; unmatched junction bases: 2. Per the germline V gene, CDR1 is SGHTS and CDR2 is YDEGEE. In nucleotides, the CDR3 is TGTGCCAGCAGCTTGGGGGACAGGGGGGGCAAAAACATTCAGTACTTC. The encoded protein is CASSLGDRGGKNIQYF.

The J gene is TRBJ1-6, the V gene TRBV27; tentatively, D is TRBD1 (6 bases). V lost 5 bases and J lost 10, with 18 bases in between. Germline loops: CDR1 MNHEY, CDR2 SMNVEV (reference sequence). There are 15 residues in the CDR3. CDR3 residues: CASSPGTGISSPLHF. The CDR3, as DNA: TGTGCCAGCAGTCCAGGAACAGGGATTAGCTCACCCCTCCACTTT.

This rearrangement joins TRBV7-2 to TRBJ2-2; 14 bases line up with TRBD2. The CDR3 totals 19 residues. Looked up from germline, CDR1 is SGHTA and CDR2 is FQGNSA. Trimming at V came to 5 bases and at J to 7 bases, leaving 15 bases not matched to a gene. The CDR3 nucleotides read TGTGCCAGCAGCCCCGAAGGGACTCGGACTAGCGGGGGGATCGGGGAGCTGTTTTTT. Residues: CASSPEGTRTSGGIGELFF.

The rearrangement links TRBV18 to TRBJ1-1; possibly TRBD1 for D (5 bases). The V gene lost 3 bases and the J gene lost 11 bases, with 16 bases spanning the gap. CDR1 and CDR2 from the germline V gene are KGHSH and LQKENI. The CDR3 covers 13 residues. CDR3 nucleotide sequence: TGTGCCAGCTCACCGGACGGACAATACTGGGCTTTCTTT. Encoded protein: CASSPDGQYWAFF.

This rearrangement joins TRBV5-8 to TRBJ1-6, with no clear D. The CDR3 totals 15 residues. The germline V and J ends were trimmed by 0 bases and 7 bases, with 11 bases remaining between them. Germline values: CDR1 SGHTS, CDR2 YDEGEE. In DNA, the CDR3 is TGTGCCAGCAGCTTGGTCGCCGGGGTCAATTCACCCCTCCACTTT. Encoded protein: CASSLVAGVNSPLHF.

This chain joins TRBV24-1 and TRBJ2-1; 11 bases line up with TRBD2. V lost 4 bases and J lost 10; bases outside the gene matches: 11. The germline gives CDR1 KGHDR, CDR2 SFDVKD. This CDR3 comprises 16 residues. CDR3 region: CATSEIAGGPISEQFF. DNA of the CDR3: TGTGCCACCAGTGAAATAGCGGGGGGGCCTATTAGCGAGCAGTTCTTC.

This clone was counted only a few times. The chain has TRBV11-2 and TRBJ2-7; a possible D gene is TRBD2 (6 bases). Germline-derived CDR1 and CDR2 are SGHAT and FQNNGV. This CDR3 has 15 amino acids. Between the trimmed V and J ends, which lost 0 bases and 4 bases, there was a span of 13 bases. The CDR3: CASSLDRAGSYEQYF. CDR3 nucleotide sequence: TGTGCCAGCAGCTTAGATCGTGCGGGGTCGTACGAGCAGTACTTC. Filled out from reference TRBV11-2 and TRBJ2-7, the complete variable domain reads EAGVAQSPRYKIIEKRQSVAFWCNPISGHATLYWYQQILGQGPKLLIQFQNNGVVDDSQLPKDRFSAERLKGVDSTLKIQPAKLEDSAVYLCASSLDRAGSYEQYFGPGTRLTVT.

The CDR3 nucleotides are TGTGCCAGCAGTCCCGTTCCAGGGGGTGGCTACACCTTC. Translated: CASSPVPGGGYTF. V is TRBV12-3 or TRBV12-4 and J is TRBJ1-2; 7 nucleotides align to TRBD1. J lost 7 bases, V lost 5 bases, and 7 bases had no gene match. The CDR3 spans 13 residues.

This chain uses TRBV5-1 with TRBJ2-7; TRBD2 matches at 7 bases. The J segment lost 5 bases and the V segment lost 3 bases, leaving 11 bases of the junction unmatched. CDR3 size: 15 residues. The germline gives CDR1 SGHRS, CDR2 YFSETQ. The CDR3: CASSSAGGGPDEQYF. The CDR3, as DNA: TGCGCCAGCAGCTCAGCTGGGGGAGGGCCCGACGAGCAGTACTTC.

V is TRBV19 and J is TRBJ1-5; D is ambiguous. The V gene's germline CDR1 is LNHDA and CDR2 SQIVND (reference sequence). The CDR3 totals 12 residues. V was clipped by 10 bases and J by 2 bases, with 9 bases between them. The CDR3 loop is CATKAGNQPQHF. The CDR3 DNA reads as TGTGCCACAAAGGCGGGCAATCAGCCCCAGCATTTT.

This clone was counted once. The chain recombines TRBV20-1 with TRBJ1-1; maybe TRBD1 (5 bases). The ends were cut back, 3 bases at V and 6 bases at J, with 8 bases in the middle. The germline V gene has CDR1 DFQATT and CDR2 SNEGSKA (reference sequence). CDR3 length equals 11 residues. The CDR3 sequence: CSARGPAEAFF. The CDR3 DNA reads as TGCAGTGCTAGGGGGCCTGCTGAAGCTTTCTTT.

This clone was seen a single time. The CDR3 DNA reads as TGTGCCAGCAGGAAAAACCGGGACACCCCGACCCAGTACTTC. Protein product: CASRKNRDTPTQYF. This chain links TRBV6-5 with TRBJ2-5, with D possibly being TRBD1 (6 bases). Between the trimmed V and J ends, which lost 6 bases and 7 bases, there was a span of 18 bases. The germline V gene has CDR1 MNHEY and CDR2 SVGAGI. The CDR3 sequence is 14 residues long.

The genes are TRBV7-6 and TRBJ1-4; D is perhaps TRBD1 (5 bases). Germline V gives CDR1 SGHVS, CDR2 FNYEAQ. With 1 base removed from V and 4 bases from J, the gap between germline ends came to 10 bases. The CDR3 runs to 15 residues. The CDR3: CASSLGQGVNEKLFF. In nucleotides, the CDR3 is TGTGCCAGCAGCTTAGGTCAGGGTGTTAATGAAAAACTGTTTTTT.

The chain couples TRBV21-1 to TRBJ1-1; the table gives TRBD1 as D, unverified against the DNA. TRBV21-1 represents a pseudogene. This CDR3 region has 16 residues. CDR3 protein: CASRPGTGVQNTEAFF. Written as DNA, the CDR3 is TGTGCCAGCAGGCCTGGGACAGGGGTGCAGAACACTGAAGCTTTCTTT.

This clone was counted once. The rearrangement uses TRBV12-3 or TRBV12-4 and TRBJ2-3; no clear D. CDR3 length: 13 residues. Deletions cut 3 bases from V and 1 base from J, with 5 bases between. In DNA form, the CDR3 reads TGTGCCAGCAGTTTCCTCCGCACAGATACGCAGTATTTT. Its protein is CASSFLRTDTQYF.

V is TRBV19 and J is TRBJ2-2; 8 bases align to TRBD1. The ends lost 6 bases at V and 1 base at J; junction bases unmatched: 7. The CDR3 has 16 residues. Germline loops: CDR1 LNHDA, CDR2 SQIVND (reference sequence). CDR3 amino acids: CASRARGPKNTGELFF. In DNA, the CDR3 is TGTGCCAGTAGAGCCAGGGGGCCCAAGAACACCGGGGAGCTGTTTTTT. The full variable domain, rest sourced from reference TRBV19 and TRBJ2-2, is DGGITQSPKYLFRKEGQNVTLSCEQNLNHDAMYWYRQDPGQGLRLIYYSQIVNDFQKGDIAEGYSVSREKKESFPLTVTSAQKNPTAFYLCASRARGPKNTGELFFGEGSRLTVL.

The count of this clone is one. The chain employs TRBV5-1 and TRBJ2-7, with D uncertain. The V end was cut by 1 base, the J end by 0 bases, with 11 bases between. Per the germline V gene, CDR1 is SGHRS and CDR2 is YFSETQ. The CDR3 is made up of 15 amino acids. As DNA, the CDR3 is TGCGCCAGCAGCTTGACAGTGGAAAGCTCCTACGAGCAGTACTTC. Translation gives CASSLTVESSYEQYF.

This clone has only one observation. The chain joins TRBV7-2 to TRBJ1-4; TRBD1 matches 9 bases. Trimming at V came to 5 bases and at J to 3 bases, leaving 7 bases not matched to a gene. Looked up from germline, CDR1 is SGHTA and CDR2 is FQGNSA. The CDR3 loop spans 16 amino acids. DNA for the CDR3: TGTGCCAGCAGCGTCGACAGGGGGGTAGCTAATGAAAAACTGTTTTTT. Protein sequence: CASSVDRGVANEKLFF.

The chain joins TRBV6-1 to TRBJ2-7; 11 nucleotides line up with TRBD2. Germline values: CDR1 MNHNS, CDR2 SASEGT. V gave up 2 bases and J gave up 0 bases; unmatched junction bases: 0. This CDR3 contains 15 residues. CDR3 coding DNA: TGTGCCAGCAGTGAACTAGCGGGGGGCTCCTACGAGCAGTACTTC. Its protein is CASSELAGGSYEQYF.

V is TRBV5-1 and J is TRBJ2-7; 8 bases match TRBD2. The junction had 17 bases not matched to a gene; V was cut back by 6 bases and J by 6 bases. The CDR3 contains 16 residues. CDR1 and CDR2 (germline): SGHRS, YFSETQ. As DNA, the CDR3 is TGCGCCAGCAAACCAACTTCCGGGGGGGCGCCGGGCGAGCAGTACTTC. Translated: CASKPTSGGAPGEQYF.

The chain is built from TRBV5-1 and TRBJ1-1; a possible D gene is TRBD1 (6 bases). Germline V gene sequence: CDR1 SGHRS, CDR2 YFSETQ. V was clipped by 4 bases and J by 2 bases, with 15 bases between them. This CDR3 comprises 15 residues. CDR3 amino acids: CASSGMGHTNTEAFF. DNA of the CDR3: TGCGCCAGCAGCGGGATGGGACATACTAACACTGAAGCTTTCTTT.

V usage is TRBV6-2 or TRBV6-3 and J usage is TRBJ1-1; D gene uncertain. CDR3 length equals 15 residues. Trimming removed 6 bases at V and 4 bases at J, with 18 bases between. Looked up from germline, CDR1 is MNHEY and CDR2 is SVGEGT. CDR3 nucleotide sequence: TGTGCCAGCAGCCCCTCCGGGAGGGTCGGCACTGAAGCTTTCTTT. It translates to CASSPSGRVGTEAFF.

This rearrangement joins TRBV30 to TRBJ2-2; 7 nucleotides align to TRBD2. CDR3 length: 15 amino acids. J gave up 4 bases and V 2 bases, and 7 bases lay outside the gene matches. In germline, CDR1 is GTSNPN, CDR2 SVGIG (reference sequence). The CDR3 coding sequence is TGTGCCTGGAGTTATCTGGGCGGGAGCACCGGGGAGCTGTTTTTT. It codes for CAWSYLGGSTGELFF. Full variable domain (outside the CDR3, taken from reference TRBV30 and TRBJ2-2): SQTIHQWPATLVQPVGSPLSLECTVEGTSNPNLYWYRQAAGRGLQLLFYSVGIGQISSEVPQNLSASRPQDRQFILSSKKLLLSDSGFYLCAWSYLGGSTGELFFGEGSRLTVL.

The J gene is TRBJ2-2, the V gene TRBV7-2; 8 bases fit TRBD2. Looked up from germline, CDR1 is SGHTA and CDR2 is FQGNSA. CDR3 length: 15 residues. The trim removed 1 base at V and 6 bases at J, leaving 4 bases unmatched. CDR3 sequence (DNA): TGTGCCAGCAGCTTAGGCCTAGCGGGTTCCGGGGAGCTGTTTTTT. Translating gives CASSLGLAGSGELFF.

The chain uses TRBV2 and TRBJ2-1; D may be TRBD2 (7 bases). Germline CDR1 is SNHLY and CDR2 is FYNNEI. The CDR3 has 16 residues. V was pared by 4 bases and J by 4 bases, with 17 bases between. This chain's CDR3 is CASSGITGRGYNEQFF. CDR3 coding DNA: TGTGCCAGCAGTGGTATAACAGGGAGGGGGTACAATGAGCAGTTCTTC. Full variable domain (outside the CDR3, taken from reference TRBV2 and TRBJ2-1): EPEVTQTPSHQVTQMGQEVILRCVPISNHLYFYWYRQILGQKVEFLVSFYNNEISEKSEIFDDQFSVERPDGSNFTLKIRSTKLEDSAMYFCASSGITGRGYNEQFFGPGTRLTVL.

This chain joins TRBV5-1 and TRBJ2-7, with 8 bases fitting TRBD1. The V and J ends lost 3 bases and 3 bases, in that order; junction bases with no gene match: 11. CDR1 SGHRS and CDR2 YFSETQ come from the germline V gene. The CDR3 extends over 16 amino acids. This CDR3 reads CASSSPGTGGHYEQYF. The CDR3 DNA reads TGCGCCAGCAGCTCACCCGGGACAGGCGGCCACTACGAGCAGTACTTC.

J is TRBJ1-5 and V is TRBV4-2, with 7 bases fitting TRBD1. Germline-derived CDR1 and CDR2 are LGHNA and YNFKEQ. The CDR3 length is 13 residues. V was clipped by 2 bases and J by 12 bases; unmatched bases: 7. CDR3 amino acids: CASSQTGAAVQHF. In DNA, the CDR3 is TGTGCCAGCAGCCAAACAGGGGCGGCGGTCCAGCATTTT.

This chain connects TRBV10-1 to TRBJ2-5; weak D call: TRBD2 (7 bases). The CDR3 spans 12 residues. Germline CDR1 and CDR2: WNHNN and SYGVQD (reference sequence). The V end was cut by 4 bases, the J end by 10 bases, with 13 bases between. This CDR3 is CASSGGGCGQYF. The CDR3 DNA follows: TGCGCCAGCAGTGGGGGGGGCTGTGGCCAGTACTTC.